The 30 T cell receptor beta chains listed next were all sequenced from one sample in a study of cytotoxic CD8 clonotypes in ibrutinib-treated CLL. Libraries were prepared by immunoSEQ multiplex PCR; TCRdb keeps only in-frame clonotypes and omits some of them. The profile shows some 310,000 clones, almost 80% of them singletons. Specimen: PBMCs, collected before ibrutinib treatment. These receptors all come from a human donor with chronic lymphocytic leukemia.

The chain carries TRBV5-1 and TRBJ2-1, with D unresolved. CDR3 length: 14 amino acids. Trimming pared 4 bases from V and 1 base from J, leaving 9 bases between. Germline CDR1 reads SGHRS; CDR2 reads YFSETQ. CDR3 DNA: TGCGCCAGCAGCCCCCAAGGATCCTACAATGAGCAGTTCTTC. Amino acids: CASSPQGSYNEQFF.

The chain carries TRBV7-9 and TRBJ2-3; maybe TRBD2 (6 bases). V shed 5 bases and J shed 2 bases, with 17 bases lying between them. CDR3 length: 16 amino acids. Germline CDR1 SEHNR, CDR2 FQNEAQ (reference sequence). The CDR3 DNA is TGTGCCAGCAGCCGTAGCGGAGGAACAAACACAGATACGCAGTATTTT. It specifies CASSRSGGTNTDTQYF.

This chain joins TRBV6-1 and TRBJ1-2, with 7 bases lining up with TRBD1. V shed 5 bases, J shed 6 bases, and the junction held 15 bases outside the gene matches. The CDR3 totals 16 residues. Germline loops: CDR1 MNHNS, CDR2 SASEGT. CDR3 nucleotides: TGTGCCAGCAGTAAAGGATGGGACAGAACTTACGATGGCTACACCTTC. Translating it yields CASSKGWDRTYDGYTF.

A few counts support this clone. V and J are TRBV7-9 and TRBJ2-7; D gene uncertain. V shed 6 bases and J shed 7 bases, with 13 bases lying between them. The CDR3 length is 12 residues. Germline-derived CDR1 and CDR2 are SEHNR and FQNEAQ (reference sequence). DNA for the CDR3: TGTGCCAGCAGTCCCACTCTAGTTGAGCAGTACTTC. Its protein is CASSPTLVEQYF.

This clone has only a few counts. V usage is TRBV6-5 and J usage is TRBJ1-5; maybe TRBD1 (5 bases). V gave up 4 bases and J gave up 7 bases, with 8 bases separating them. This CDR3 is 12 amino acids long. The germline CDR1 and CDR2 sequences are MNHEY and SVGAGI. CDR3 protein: CASSSWGQPQHF. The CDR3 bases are TGTGCCAGCAGTTCCTGGGGGCAGCCCCAGCATTTT.

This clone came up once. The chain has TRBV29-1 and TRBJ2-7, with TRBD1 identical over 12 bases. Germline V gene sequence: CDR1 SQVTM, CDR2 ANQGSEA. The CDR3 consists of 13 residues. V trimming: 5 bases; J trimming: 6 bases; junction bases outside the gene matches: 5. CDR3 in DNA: TGCAGCGTTACAGGGACAGGGGGCTCCGAGCAGTACTTC. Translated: CSVTGTGGSEQYF.

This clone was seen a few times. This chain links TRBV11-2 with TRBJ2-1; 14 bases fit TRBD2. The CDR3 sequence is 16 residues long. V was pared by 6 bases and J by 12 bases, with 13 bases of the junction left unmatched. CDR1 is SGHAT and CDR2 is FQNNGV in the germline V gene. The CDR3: CASSFYEGLAGARQFF. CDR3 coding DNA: TGTGCCAGCAGTTTCTACGAGGGACTAGCGGGAGCCCGGCAGTTCTTC.

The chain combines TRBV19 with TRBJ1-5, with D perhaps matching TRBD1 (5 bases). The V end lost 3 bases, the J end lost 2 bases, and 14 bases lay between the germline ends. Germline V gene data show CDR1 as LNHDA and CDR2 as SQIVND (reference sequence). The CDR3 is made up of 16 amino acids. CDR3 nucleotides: TGTGCCAGTAGTATCGTGGCAGGGTTCGGCAATCAGCCCCAGCATTTT. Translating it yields CASSIVAGFGNQPQHF. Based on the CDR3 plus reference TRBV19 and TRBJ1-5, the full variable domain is DGGITQSPKYLFRKEGQNVTLSCEQNLNHDAMYWYRQDPGQGLRLIYYSQIVNDFQKGDIAEGYSVSREKKESFPLTVTSAQKNPTAFYLCASSIVAGFGNQPQHFGDGTRLSIL.

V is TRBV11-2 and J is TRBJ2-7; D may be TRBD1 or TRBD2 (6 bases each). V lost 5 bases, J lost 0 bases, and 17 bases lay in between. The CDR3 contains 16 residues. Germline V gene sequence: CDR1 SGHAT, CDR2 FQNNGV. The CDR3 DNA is TGTGCCAGCAGCCCAACTGGGGGGACAAGCTCCTACGAGCAGTACTTC. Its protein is CASSPTGGTSSYEQYF. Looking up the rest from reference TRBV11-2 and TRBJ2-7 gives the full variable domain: EAGVAQSPRYKIIEKRQSVAFWCNPISGHATLYWYQQILGQGPKLLIQFQNNGVVDDSQLPKDRFSAERLKGVDSTLKIQPAKLEDSAVYLCASSPTGGTSSYEQYFGPGTRLTVT.

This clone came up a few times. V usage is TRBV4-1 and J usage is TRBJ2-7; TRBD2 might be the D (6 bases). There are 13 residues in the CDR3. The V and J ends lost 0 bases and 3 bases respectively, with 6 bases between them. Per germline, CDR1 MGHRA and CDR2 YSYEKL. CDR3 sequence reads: CASSQERGYEQYF. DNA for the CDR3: TGCGCCAGCAGCCAAGAGCGGGGCTACGAGCAGTACTTC.

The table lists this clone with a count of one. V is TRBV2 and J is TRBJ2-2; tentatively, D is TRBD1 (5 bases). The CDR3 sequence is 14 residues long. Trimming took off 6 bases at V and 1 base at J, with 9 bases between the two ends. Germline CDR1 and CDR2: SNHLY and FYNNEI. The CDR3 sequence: CASRQQENTGELFF. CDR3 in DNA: TGTGCCAGCAGACAACAGGAGAACACCGGGGAGCTGTTTTTT.

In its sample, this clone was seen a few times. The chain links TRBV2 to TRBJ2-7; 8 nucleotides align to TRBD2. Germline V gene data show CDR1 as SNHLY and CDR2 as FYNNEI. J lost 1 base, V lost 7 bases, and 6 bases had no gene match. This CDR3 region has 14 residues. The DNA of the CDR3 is TGTGCCAGCACCGTAGCGGGGACGTCCTACGAGCAGTACTTC. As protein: CASTVAGTSYEQYF.

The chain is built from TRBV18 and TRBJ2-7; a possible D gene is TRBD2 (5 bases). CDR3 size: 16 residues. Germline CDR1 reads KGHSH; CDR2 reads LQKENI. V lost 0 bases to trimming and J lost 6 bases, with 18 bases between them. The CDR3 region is CASSPPLVGVAVEQYF. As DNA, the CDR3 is TGTGCCAGCTCACCACCGCTTGTGGGAGTGGCGGTCGAGCAGTACTTC. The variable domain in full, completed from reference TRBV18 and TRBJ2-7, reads NAGVMQNPRHLVRRRGQEARLRCSPMKGHSHVYWYRQLPEEGLKFMVYLQKENIIDESGMPKERFSAEFPKEGPSILRIQQVVRGDSAAYFCASSPPLVGVAVEQYFGPGTRLTVT.

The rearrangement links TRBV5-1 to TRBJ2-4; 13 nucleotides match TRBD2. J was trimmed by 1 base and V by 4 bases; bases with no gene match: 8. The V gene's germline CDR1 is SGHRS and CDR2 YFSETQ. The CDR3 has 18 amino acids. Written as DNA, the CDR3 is TGCGCCAGCAGCCCCGGAGTACTAGCGGGAGGGGCCAAAAACATTCAGTACTTC. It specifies CASSPGVLAGGAKNIQYF.

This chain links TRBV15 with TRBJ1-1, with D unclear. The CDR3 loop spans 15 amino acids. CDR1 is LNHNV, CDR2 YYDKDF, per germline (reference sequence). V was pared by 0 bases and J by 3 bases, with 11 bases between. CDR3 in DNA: TGTGCCACCAGCAGAGATCAATTGGGGTACACTGAAGCTTTCTTT. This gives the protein CATSRDQLGYTEAFF.

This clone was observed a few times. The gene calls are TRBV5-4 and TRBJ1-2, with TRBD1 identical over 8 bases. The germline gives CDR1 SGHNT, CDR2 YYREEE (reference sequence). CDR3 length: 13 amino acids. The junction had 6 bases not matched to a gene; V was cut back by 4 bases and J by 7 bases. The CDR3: CASSARTGFGYTF. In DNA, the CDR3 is TGTGCCAGCAGCGCCAGGACAGGGTTTGGCTACACCTTC.

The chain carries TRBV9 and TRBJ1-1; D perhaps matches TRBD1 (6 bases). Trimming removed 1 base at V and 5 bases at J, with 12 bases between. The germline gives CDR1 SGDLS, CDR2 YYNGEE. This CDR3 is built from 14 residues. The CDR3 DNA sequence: TGTGCCAGCAGCGTACGGGGGCGAGAAACTGAAGCTTTCTTT. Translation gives CASSVRGRETEAFF.

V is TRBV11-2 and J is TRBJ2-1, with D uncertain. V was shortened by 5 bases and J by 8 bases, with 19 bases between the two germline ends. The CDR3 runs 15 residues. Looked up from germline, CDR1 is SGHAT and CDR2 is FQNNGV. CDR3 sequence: CASSTNMVGIDEQFF. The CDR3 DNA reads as TGTGCCAGCAGCACGAACATGGTCGGTATCGATGAGCAGTTCTTC. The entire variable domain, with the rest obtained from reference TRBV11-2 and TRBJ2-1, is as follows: EAGVAQSPRYKIIEKRQSVAFWCNPISGHATLYWYQQILGQGPKLLIQFQNNGVVDDSQLPKDRFSAERLKGVDSTLKIQPAKLEDSAVYLCASSTNMVGIDEQFFGPGTRLTVL.

CDR3 residues: CASSYGTSGRAGDNEQFF. The CDR3 coding sequence is TGTGCCAGCAGCTATGGGACTAGCGGGAGGGCCGGGGACAATGAGCAGTTCTTC. This sequence joins TRBV9 and TRBJ2-1; 16 nucleotides align to TRBD2. V shed 4 bases and J 5 bases; nucleotides not matched to a gene: 9. The CDR3 is made up of 18 amino acids. From germline, CDR1 is SGDLS and CDR2 YYNGEE.

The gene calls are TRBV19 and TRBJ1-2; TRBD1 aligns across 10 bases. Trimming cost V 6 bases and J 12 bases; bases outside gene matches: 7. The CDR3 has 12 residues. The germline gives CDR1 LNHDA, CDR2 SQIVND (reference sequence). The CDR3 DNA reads TGTGCCAGTAGGAAGAGACAGGGGGCACACACCTTC. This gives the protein CASRKRQGAHTF.

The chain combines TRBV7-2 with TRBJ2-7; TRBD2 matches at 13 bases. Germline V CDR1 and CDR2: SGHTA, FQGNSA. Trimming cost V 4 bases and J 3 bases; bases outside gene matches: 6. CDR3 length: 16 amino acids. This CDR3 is CASSSRTSGSIYEQYF. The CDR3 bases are TGTGCCAGCAGCTCCCGGACTAGCGGGAGTATCTACGAGCAGTACTTC.

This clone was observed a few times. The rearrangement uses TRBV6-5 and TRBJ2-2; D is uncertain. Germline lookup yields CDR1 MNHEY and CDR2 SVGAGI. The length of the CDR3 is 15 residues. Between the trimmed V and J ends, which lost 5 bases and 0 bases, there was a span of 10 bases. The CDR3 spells CASSKTPSNTGELFF. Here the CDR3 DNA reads TGTGCCAGCAGTAAGACACCCTCGAACACCGGGGAGCTGTTTTTT.

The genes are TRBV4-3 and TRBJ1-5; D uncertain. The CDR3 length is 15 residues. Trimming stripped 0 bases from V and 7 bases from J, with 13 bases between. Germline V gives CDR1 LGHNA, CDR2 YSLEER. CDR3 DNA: TGCGCCAGCAGCCAAGATCGTGGGGATTACCAGCCCCAGCATTTT. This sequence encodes CASSQDRGDYQPQHF.

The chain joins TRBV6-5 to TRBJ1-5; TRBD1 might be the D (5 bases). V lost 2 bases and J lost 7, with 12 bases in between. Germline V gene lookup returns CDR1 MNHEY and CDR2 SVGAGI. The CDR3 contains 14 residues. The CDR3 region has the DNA TGTGCCAGCAGTTACACTAGGGGCCGACAGCCCCAGCATTTT. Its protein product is CASSYTRGRQPQHF.

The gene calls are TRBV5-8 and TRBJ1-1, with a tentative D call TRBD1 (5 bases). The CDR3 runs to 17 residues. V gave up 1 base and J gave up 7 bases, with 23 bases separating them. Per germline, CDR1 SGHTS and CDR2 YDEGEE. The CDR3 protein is CASSLIILLTAGDEAFF. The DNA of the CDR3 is TGTGCCAGCAGCTTGATTATTTTGTTGACAGCAGGTGATGAAGCTTTCTTT.

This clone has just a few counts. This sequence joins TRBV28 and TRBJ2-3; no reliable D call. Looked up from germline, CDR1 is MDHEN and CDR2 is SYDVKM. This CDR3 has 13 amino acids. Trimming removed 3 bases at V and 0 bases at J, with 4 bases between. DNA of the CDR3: TGTGCCAGCAGTTTCTTCAGCACAGATACGCAGTATTTT. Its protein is CASSFFSTDTQYF.

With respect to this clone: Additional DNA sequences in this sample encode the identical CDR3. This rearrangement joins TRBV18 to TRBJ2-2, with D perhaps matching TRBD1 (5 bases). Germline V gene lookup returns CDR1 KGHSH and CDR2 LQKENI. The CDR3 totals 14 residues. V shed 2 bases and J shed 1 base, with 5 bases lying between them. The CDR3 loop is CASSPDRNTGELFF. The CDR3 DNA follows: TGTGCCAGCTCACCAGACAGGAACACCGGGGAGCTGTTTTTT.

The CDR3 spells CASRLGGQGYEQYF. For the CDR3, the DNA is TGTGCCAGCAGGCTAGGGGGACAGGGCTACGAGCAGTACTTC. This sequence joins TRBV28 and TRBJ2-7, with TRBD1 matching over 9 bases. In germline, CDR1 is MDHEN, CDR2 SYDVKM. After removal of 6 bases from V and 3 bases from J, the junction contained 6 bases not matched to a gene. This CDR3 is 14 amino acids long.

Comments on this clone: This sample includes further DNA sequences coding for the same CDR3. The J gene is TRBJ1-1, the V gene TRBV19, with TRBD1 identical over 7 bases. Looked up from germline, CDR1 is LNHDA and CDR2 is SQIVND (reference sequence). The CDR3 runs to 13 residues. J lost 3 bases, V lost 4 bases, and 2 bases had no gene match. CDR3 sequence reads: CASSSTGDTEAFF. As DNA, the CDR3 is TGTGCCAGTAGTAGCACAGGGGACACTGAAGCTTTCTTT.

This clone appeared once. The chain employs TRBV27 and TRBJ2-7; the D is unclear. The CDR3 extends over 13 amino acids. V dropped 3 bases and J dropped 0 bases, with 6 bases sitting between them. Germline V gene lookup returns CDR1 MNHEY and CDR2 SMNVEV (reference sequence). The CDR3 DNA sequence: TGTGCCAGCAGTTTTGAATACTCCTACGAGCAGTACTTC. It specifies CASSFEYSYEQYF.